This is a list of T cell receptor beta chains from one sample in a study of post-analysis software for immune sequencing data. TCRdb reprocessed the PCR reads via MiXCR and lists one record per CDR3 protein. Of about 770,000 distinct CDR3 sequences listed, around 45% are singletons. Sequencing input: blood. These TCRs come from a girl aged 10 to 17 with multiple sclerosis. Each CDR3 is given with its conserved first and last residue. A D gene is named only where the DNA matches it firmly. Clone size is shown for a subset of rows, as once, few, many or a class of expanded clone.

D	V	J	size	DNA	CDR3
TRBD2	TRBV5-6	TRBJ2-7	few	TGTGCCAGTTCGGCTGGCGGGAGTATCTACGAGCAGTACTTC	CASSAGGSIYEQYF
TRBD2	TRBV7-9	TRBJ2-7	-	TGTGCCAGCAGTCGTAGCGGGAGGGCCGCGATCTACGAGCAGTACTTC	CASSRSGRAAIYEQYF
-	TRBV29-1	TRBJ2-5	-	TGCAGCGGTGGATGGGGCGGGGAGCAGTACTTC	CSGGWGGEQYF
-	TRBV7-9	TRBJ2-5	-	TGTGCCAGCAGCTTACAAGCAGGTCGTGAAGAGCAGTACTTC	CASSLQAGREEQYF
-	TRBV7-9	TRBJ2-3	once	TGTGCCAGCGGACTGTCCAACACAGATACGCAGTATTTT	CASGLSNTDTQYF
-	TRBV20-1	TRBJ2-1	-	TGCAGTGCCTCGAGCGAGGACACCGCCTACAATGAGCAGTTCTTC	CSASSEDTAYNEQFF
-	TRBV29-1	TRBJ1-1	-	TGCAGCGCGTTACACATGGACCCTGAAGCTTTCTTT	CSALHMDPEAFF
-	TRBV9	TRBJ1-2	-	TGTGCCAGCAGCGCAGCCGGGGTGGCAGACTGGAACTATGGCTACACCTTC	CASSAAGVADWNYGYTF
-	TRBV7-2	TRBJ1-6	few	TGTGCCAGCAGCTTAGATGGGGGCTTTAATTCACCCCTCCACTTT	CASSLDGGFNSPLHF
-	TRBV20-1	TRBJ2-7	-	TGCAGTGCTAGAGAGGGCCAAGGGAGCTCCTACGAGCAGTACTTC	CSAREGQGSSYEQYF
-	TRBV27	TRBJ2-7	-	TGTGCCAGCATCGGAGGCAAAGAAGGCTCCTACGAGCAGTACTTC	CASIGGKEGSYEQYF
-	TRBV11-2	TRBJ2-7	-	TGTGCCAGCAGCATCCAACCAACACTAACCTACGAGCAGTACTTC	CASSIQPTLTYEQYF
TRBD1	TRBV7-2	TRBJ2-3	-	TGTGCCACCGGCTTGGCAGGGGGCGCACTGGATACGCAGTATTTT	CATGLAGGALDTQYF
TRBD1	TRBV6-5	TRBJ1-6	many	TGTGCCAGCAGCCCCGGACAGGGGAGATATTCACCCCTCCACTTT	CASSPGQGRYSPLHF
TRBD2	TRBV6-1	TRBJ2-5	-	TGTGCCAGCATGATGGCTAGCGGGAGAGGGGAGCAGTACTTC	CASMMASGRGEQYF
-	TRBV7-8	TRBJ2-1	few	TGTGCCAGCAGCCGAGGAGGGAGGAGATCCTACAATGAGCAGTTCTTC	CASSRGGRRSYNEQFF
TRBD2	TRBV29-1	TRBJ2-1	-	TGCAGCGGGCGACGGGGGGACTACAATGAGCAGTTCTTC	CSGRRGDYNEQFF
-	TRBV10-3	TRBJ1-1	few	TGTGCCATCAGTGAGTCGACAAAGGCAGAGAGTTCCTATGCTCCTGGTTTCTTT	CAISESTKAESSYAPGFF
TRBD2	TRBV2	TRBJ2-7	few	TGTGCCAGCAGCGGGGGAGGGGCCGATCCTTATGGGGAGCAGTACTTC	CASSGGGADPYGEQYF
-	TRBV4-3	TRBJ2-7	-	TGCGCCAGCAGCCAAGACCACGGGGACCATTCCTACGAGCAGTACTTC	CASSQDHGDHSYEQYF
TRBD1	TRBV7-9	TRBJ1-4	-	TGTGCCAGCAGCGGACAGACAGGGGGAGGGGGTGAAAAACTGTTTTTT	CASSGQTGGGGEKLFF
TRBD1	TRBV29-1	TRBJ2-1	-	TGCAGCGTGATAAGACAGGGGTCGTTAGGGCAGTTCTTC	CSVIRQGSLGQFF